This T cell receptor beta chain was obtained from a study of blood T cell repertoires in COVID-19. Germline V gene sequence: CDR1 SGHNT, CDR2 YYREEE (reference sequence). V lost 1 base to trimming and J lost 3 bases, with 16 bases between them. The length of the CDR3 is 16 residues. TCRdb keeps only in-frame clones here, not all; method: immunoSEQ multiplex PCR. The table includes around 230,000 clones, about 83% detected once. The sequence derives from a woman aged 40 to 50 with active or convalescent COVID-19. The sample comprised peripheral blood. The gene calls are TRBV5-4 and TRBJ2-5; a weak D match, TRBD2 (5 bases). CDR3 DNA: TGTGCCAGCAGCTTGTGGGCGACTGTGGGAGAAGAGACCCAGTACTTC. Amino acid sequence: CASSLWATVGEETQYF.